The 17 T cell receptor beta chains listed next were all sequenced from one sample in a study of shared clonotypes between healthy human individuals. Sequenced by immunoSEQ multiplex PCR; TCRdb stores in-frame clones only, minus some. The table records under 2.5 million clones, 85% to 95% of them present only once. Sequencing used naive CD4+ T cells from PBMCs. Indicated subset: CD45RA+ positively selected. All receptors derive from a man in his late teens or twenties in good health. Some clones in this sample may be carry-over from other donors' samples.

The chain joins TRBV10-1 to TRBJ2-1; TRBD2 aligns across 13 bases. This CDR3 has 17 amino acids. The germline V gene has CDR1 WNHNN and CDR2 SYGVQD (reference sequence). J was trimmed by 8 bases and V by 0 bases; bases with no gene match: 7. DNA of the CDR3: TGCGCCAGCAGTGAGTCGTTCGGGACTAGCGGGACCGATGAGCAGTTCTTC. It codes for CASSESFGTSGTDEQFF.

Note on this clone: The identical CDR3 is also encoded by other nucleotide sequences in the sample. V is TRBV30 and J is TRBJ1-5; D is unresolved. The CDR3 loop spans 13 amino acids. Germline V gene sequence: CDR1 GTSNPN, CDR2 SVGIG (reference sequence). V was clipped by 1 base and J by 3 bases, with 7 bases between them. In nucleotides, the CDR3 is TGTGCCTGGAGTGGAGGAAACAATCAGCCCCAGCATTTT. It is translated as CAWSGGNNQPQHF.

The CDR3 loop reads CASSFGTGDYEQYF. CDR3 DNA sequence: TGCGCCAGCAGCTTCGGGACAGGGGACTACGAGCAGTACTTC. The chain links TRBV5-1 to TRBJ2-5; 10 bases fit TRBD1. With the DNA end fitting TRBJ2-7 better, the J assignment may be wrong. The CDR3 runs 14 residues. CDR1 and CDR2 (germline): SGHRS, YFSETQ.

The rearrangement joins TRBV2 to TRBJ1-2; 10 nucleotides align to TRBD1. Germline V gene lookup returns CDR1 SNHLY and CDR2 FYNNEI. This CDR3 is built from 15 residues. Trimming removed 6 bases from V and 4 bases from J; junction bases left unmatched: 8. The DNA of the CDR3 is TGTGCCAGCAGCCCCGGACAGGGGGAGATCTATGGCTACACCTTC. It is translated as CASSPGQGEIYGYTF.

This clone occurred once. CDR3 region: CASSQVRNNEQFF. DNA for the CDR3: TGTGCCAGCAGCCAAGTGCGGAACAATGAGCAGTTCTTC. This chain connects TRBV14 to TRBJ2-1; D is uncertain. Trimming pared 1 base from V and 5 bases from J, leaving 6 bases between. Per the germline V gene, CDR1 is SGHDN and CDR2 is FVKESK. The CDR3 length is 13 residues.

About this clone itself: An end of the junction differs from the germline gene, which may be a read error. J is TRBJ2-7 and V is TRBV14, with D possibly TRBD2 on 6 matching bases. The CDR3 extends over 12 amino acids. Germline loops: CDR1 SGHDN, CDR2 FVKESK. CDR3 amino acids: CASSQDYAGRNF. The CDR3 nucleotides read TGTGCCAGCAGCCAAGATTACGCGGGACGGAACTTC.

The chain has TRBV7-3 and TRBJ2-5, with 7 bases that match TRBD2. The CDR3 contains 15 residues. Germline values: CDR1 SGHTA, CDR2 FQGTGA. Trimming removed 2 bases from V and 4 bases from J; junction bases left unmatched: 7. In DNA, the CDR3 is TGTGCCAGCAGCTTAGTGCGCGGGAGCGGAGAGACCCAGTACTTC. This encodes CASSLVRGSGETQYF.

The genes are TRBV28 and TRBJ2-7, with TRBD2 matching 8 bases. CDR3 length: 13 amino acids. V trimming: 8 bases; J trimming: 0 bases; junction bases outside the gene matches: 3. CDR1 MDHEN and CDR2 SYDVKM come from the germline V gene. This CDR3 is CASYSGSSYEQYF. The CDR3 nucleotides are TGTGCCAGCTACAGCGGGAGCTCCTACGAGCAGTACTTC.

CDR3 protein: CASSTPGLVGPEQYF. The CDR3 DNA follows: TGTGCCAGCAGTACTCCGGGACTAGTCGGTCCCGAGCAGTACTTC. The chain joins TRBV6-5 to TRBJ2-7; TRBD2 agrees at 8 bases. The V gene end was trimmed by 5 bases and the J gene end by 6 bases; junction bases not matched to a gene: 12. The CDR3 consists of 15 residues. Germline V gene sequence: CDR1 MNHEY, CDR2 SVGAGI.

V is TRBV30 and J is TRBJ1-3, with D unresolved. The germline gives CDR1 GTSNPN, CDR2 SVGIG (reference sequence). The V gene lost 0 bases and the J gene lost 0 bases, with 9 bases spanning the gap. This CDR3 has 15 amino acids. The CDR3 DNA sequence: TGTGCCTGGAGTGTCAACAGTCACTCTGGAAACACCATATATTTT. This translates into CAWSVNSHSGNTIYF.

V gene TRBV5-4 combines with J gene TRBJ1-2; maybe TRBD1 (6 bases). CDR1 SGHNT and CDR2 YYREEE come from the germline V gene (reference sequence). This CDR3 comprises 15 residues. Trimming took off 9 bases at V and 2 bases at J, with 20 bases between the two ends. The CDR3 protein is CATYLAGGLNYGYTF. The CDR3 DNA reads TGTGCCACCTACCTGGCGGGGGGGCTGAACTATGGCTACACCTTC. The whole variable domain, remainder taken from reference TRBV5-4 and TRBJ1-2, is ETGVTQSPTHLIKTRGQQVTLRCSSQSGHNTVSWYQQALGQGPQFIFQYYREEENGRGNFPPRFSGLQFPNYSSELNVNALELDDSALYLCATYLAGGLNYGYTFGSGTRLTVV.

The chain recombines TRBV7-3 with TRBJ2-1; 7 bases map to TRBD2. Germline V lookup: CDR1 SGHTA, CDR2 FQGTGA. The CDR3 extends over 13 amino acids. J gave up 7 bases and V 1 base, and 1 base lay outside the gene matches. The CDR3 DNA is TGTGCCAGCAGCTTAAGGGAGGGGAATGAGCAGTTCTTC. Its translation: CASSLREGNEQFF.

The chain recombines TRBV5-4 with TRBJ2-3, with D perhaps matching TRBD2 (6 bases). This CDR3 comprises 15 residues. Trimming removed 1 base at V and 0 bases at J, with 9 bases between. CDR1 and CDR2 from the germline V gene are SGHNT and YYREEE (reference sequence). CDR3 sequence reads: CASSLKAGSTDTQYF. The CDR3 nucleotides read TGTGCCAGCAGCTTGAAGGCGGGAAGCACAGATACGCAGTATTTT. Supplemented by reference TRBV5-4 and TRBJ2-3, the full variable domain reads ETGVTQSPTHLIKTRGQQVTLRCSSQSGHNTVSWYQQALGQGPQFIFQYYREEENGRGNFPPRFSGLQFPNYSSELNVNALELDDSALYLCASSLKAGSTDTQYFGPGTRLTVL.

This chain uses TRBV7-8 with TRBJ2-7; TRBD2 aligns across 7 bases. With 3 bases clipped from V and 2 bases from J, the junction kept 7 bases outside the gene matches. CDR1 is SGHVS and CDR2 is FQNEAQ in the germline V gene. The length of the CDR3 is 15 residues. CDR3 coding DNA: TGTGCCAGCAGCTTGTCCCTAGCGGTTGCCTACGAGCAGTACTTC. It codes for CASSLSLAVAYEQYF. Full variable domain (remainder filled in from reference TRBV7-8 and TRBJ2-7): GAGVSQSPRYKVAKRGQDVALRCDPISGHVSLFWYQQALGQGPEFLTYFQNEAQLDKSGLPSDRFFAERPEGSVSTLKIQRTQQEDSAVYLCASSLSLAVAYEQYFGPGTRLTVT.

The chain recombines TRBV7-2 with TRBJ2-7; no definite D call. V was cut by 0 bases and J by 4 bases, with 13 bases left in between. Germline lookup yields CDR1 SGHTA and CDR2 FQGNSA. The CDR3 runs to 15 residues. CDR3 protein: CASSLAVVPSYEQYF. For the CDR3, the DNA is TGTGCCAGCAGCTTAGCGGTAGTTCCCTCATACGAGCAGTACTTC.

This clone was counted once. This chain uses TRBV28 with TRBJ2-7, with TRBD1 matching over 7 bases. The CDR3 is 14 amino acids. Trimming took 5 bases from V and 2 from J; bases not matched to a gene: 6. Germline CDR1 is MDHEN and CDR2 is SYDVKM. Here the CDR3 DNA reads TGTGCCAGCAGTGTAAGACAGGGAGCCTACGAGCAGTACTTC. Translated, it gives CASSVRQGAYEQYF. The entire variable domain, with the rest obtained from reference TRBV28 and TRBJ2-7, is as follows: DVKVTQSSRYLVKRTGEKVFLECVQDMDHENMFWYRQDPGLGLRLIYFSYDVKMKEKGDIPEGYSVSREKKERFSLILESASTNQTSMYLCASSVRQGAYEQYFGPGTRLTVT.

A few counts support this clone. In DNA form, the CDR3 reads TGCGCCAGCAGTCCCGTGAGGGCTGCTGAAGCTTTCTTT. It specifies CASSPVRAAEAFF. V is TRBV5-1 and J is TRBJ1-1; D is ambiguous. Germline V gene sequence: CDR1 SGHRS, CDR2 YFSETQ. This CDR3 spans 13 amino acids. The V and J ends lost 5 bases and 6 bases respectively, with 14 bases between them.